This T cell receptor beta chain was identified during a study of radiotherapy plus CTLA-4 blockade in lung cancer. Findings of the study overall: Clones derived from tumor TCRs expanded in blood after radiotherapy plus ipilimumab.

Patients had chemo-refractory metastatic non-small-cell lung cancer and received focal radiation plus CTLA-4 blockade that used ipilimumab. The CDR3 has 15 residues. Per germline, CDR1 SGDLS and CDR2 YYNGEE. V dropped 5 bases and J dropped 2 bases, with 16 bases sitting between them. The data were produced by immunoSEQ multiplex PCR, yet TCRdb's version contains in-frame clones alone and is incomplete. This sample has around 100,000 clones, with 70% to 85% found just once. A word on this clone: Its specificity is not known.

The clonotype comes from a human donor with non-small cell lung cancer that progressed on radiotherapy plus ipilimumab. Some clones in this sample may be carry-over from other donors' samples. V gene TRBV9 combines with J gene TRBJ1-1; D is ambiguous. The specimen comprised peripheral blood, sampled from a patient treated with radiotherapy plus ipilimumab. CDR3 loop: CASRALMVGNTEAFF. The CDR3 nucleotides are TGTGCCAGCAGAGCCCTCATGGTGGGAAACACTGAAGCTTTCTTT.